This TCR beta chain comes out of a study of cytotoxic CD8 clonotypes in ibrutinib-treated CLL. General study findings and limits: Investigators sampled sustained-remission and progressing patients at differing times. At ibrutinib response, clonality increased, and at progression it declined back toward baseline. Higher circulating CD8+ T-cell counts strongly accompanied higher baseline clonality, above age-matched healthy donors.

The CDR3 runs 13 residues. Looked up from germline, CDR1 is MNHNS and CDR2 is SASEGT. V gave up 2 bases and J gave up 10 bases, with 14 bases separating them. This clone was found a few times. Its antigen is not identified. Generated by immunoSEQ multiplex PCR, the TCRdb table keeps only in-frame clones and is missing some. The data show over 200,000 clones, around 75% seen once. This specimen was PBMCs, taken after 12 months of ibrutinib treatment. The source of this sequence is a human donor with chronic lymphocytic leukemia. The rearrangement joins TRBV6-1 to TRBJ1-1; no firm D call. CDR3 in DNA: TGTGCCAGCAGTGAAAAGGTCTTCATGGGAGCTTTCTTT. As protein: CASSEKVFMGAFF.